This T cell receptor (beta chain) is drawn from a study of radiotherapy plus CTLA-4 blockade in lung cancer (dated by TCRdb to between 2017 and 2018). The study in broad terms: Among enrolled patients, 18% had an objective response and 25% to 35% reached disease control.

In this study, focal radiation therapy paired with CTLA-4 blockade (ipilimumab) was tested in patients who had chemo-refractory metastatic non-small-cell lung cancer. Library preparation employed the immunoSEQ multiplex PCR assay. TCRdb obtained this table from immuneACCESS and retained in-frame rearrangements with V and J assigned. These tables miss some clones; where compared with another copy, unresolved V genes account for less than half of the shortfall, and the remainder is unexplained. The sample table contains more than 100,000 clones; only one count was recorded for just under 90% of them. Roughly 7% of the sample is taken by the ten largest. From V the trimming removes 2 bases and from J it removes 4 bases, while the gene matches leave 11 bases of the junction unaccounted for. Taken from the germline V gene, the CDR1 and CDR2 loops are SGHNT and YENEEA. Reading from cysteine to phenylalanine, the CDR3 counts 17 amino acids. Only CDR3 DNA remains: 51 bases, in frame from the first base.

As concerns this clone: No antigen is known for it. Base qualities were left out, and no much larger clone turns up one base away.

Here is what the overall study found, with its caveats: After treatment with radiotherapy and ipilimumab, TCR clones that originated in tumors expanded in peripheral blood. Early dynamic changes in blood T cell clones, together with increased serum interferon-beta after radiation, were reported as the strongest predictors of response.

The V and J segments used are TRBV11-3 and TRBJ2-5; a stretch of 9 junction bases matches TRBD2. The sample consisted of peripheral blood, taken from a patient treated with radiotherapy plus ipilimumab. The receptor was derived from a human donor with non-small cell lung cancer that progressed on radiotherapy plus ipilimumab. This receptor carries the CDR3 CASSLMSRAGGRETQYF. The sequenced DNA is TGTGCCAGCAGCTTAATGAGTCGGGCGGGAGGGCGAGAGACCCAGTACTTC.